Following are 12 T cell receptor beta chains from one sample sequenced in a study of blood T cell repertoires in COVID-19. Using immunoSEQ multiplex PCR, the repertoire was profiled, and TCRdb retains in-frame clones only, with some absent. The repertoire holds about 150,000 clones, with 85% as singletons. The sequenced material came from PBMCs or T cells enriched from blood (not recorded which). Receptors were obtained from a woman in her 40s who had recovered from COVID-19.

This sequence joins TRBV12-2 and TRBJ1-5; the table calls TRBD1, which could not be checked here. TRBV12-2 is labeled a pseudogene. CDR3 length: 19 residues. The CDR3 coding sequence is TGTGCAAGTCGCTATATAGGGGACAGGGTTGATTGCCCTTGGCAGCCCCAGCATTTT. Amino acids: CASRYIGDRVDCPWQPQHF.

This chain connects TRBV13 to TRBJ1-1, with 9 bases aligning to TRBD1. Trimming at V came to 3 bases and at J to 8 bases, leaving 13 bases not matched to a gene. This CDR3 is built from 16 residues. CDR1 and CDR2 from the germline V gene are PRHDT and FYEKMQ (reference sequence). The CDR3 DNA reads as TGTGCCAGCAGCTTCTTGGGGACAGGGAGGTCGCTGGAAGCTTTCTTT. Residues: CASSFLGTGRSLEAFF.

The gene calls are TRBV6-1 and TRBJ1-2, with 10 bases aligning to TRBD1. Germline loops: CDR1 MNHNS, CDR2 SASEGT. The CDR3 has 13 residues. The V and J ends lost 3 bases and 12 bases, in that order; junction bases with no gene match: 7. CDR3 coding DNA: TGTGCCAGCAGTGACCGGGACAGGGGATCCCACACCTTC. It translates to CASSDRDRGSHTF.

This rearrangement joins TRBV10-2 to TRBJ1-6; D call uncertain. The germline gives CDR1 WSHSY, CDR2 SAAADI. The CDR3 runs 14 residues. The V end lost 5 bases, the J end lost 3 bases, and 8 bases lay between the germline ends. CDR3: CASSRENYNSPLHF. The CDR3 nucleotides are TGCGCCAGCAGTCGGGAAAACTATAATTCACCCCTCCACTTT.

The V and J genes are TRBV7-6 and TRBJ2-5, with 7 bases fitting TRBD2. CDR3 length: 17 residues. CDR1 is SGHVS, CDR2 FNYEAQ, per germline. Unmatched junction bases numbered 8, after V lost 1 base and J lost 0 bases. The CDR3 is CASSLGTPGGYQETQYF. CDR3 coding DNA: TGTGCCAGCAGCTTAGGGACTCCCGGGGGGTACCAAGAGACCCAGTACTTC. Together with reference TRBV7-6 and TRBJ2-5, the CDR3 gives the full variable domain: GAGVSQSPRYKVTKRGQDVALRCDPISGHVSLYWYRQALGQGPEFLTYFNYEAQQDKSGLPNDRFSAERPEGSISTLTIQRTEQRDSAMYRCASSLGTPGGYQETQYFGPGTRLLVL.

The CDR3 DNA follows: TGTGCCAGCAGTACAGGGGTGGGGGGCGAGCAGTACTTC. This sequence encodes CASSTGVGGEQYF. This chain uses TRBV6-5 with TRBJ2-7, with a tentative D call TRBD1 (7 bases). The germline gives CDR1 MNHEY, CDR2 SVGAGI. Trimming removed 5 bases from V and 6 bases from J, with 14 bases in between. The CDR3 totals 13 residues.

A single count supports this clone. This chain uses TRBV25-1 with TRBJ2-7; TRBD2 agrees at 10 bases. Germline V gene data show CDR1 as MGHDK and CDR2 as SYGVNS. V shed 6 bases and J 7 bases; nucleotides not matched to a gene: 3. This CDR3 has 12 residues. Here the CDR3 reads CASRGLALEQYF. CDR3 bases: TGTGCCAGCAGGGGACTAGCGTTGGAGCAGTACTTC.

CDR3 coding DNA: TGCGCCAGCAGCTTGGGAAAAAGGACAGGCCACTTGTTCTTC. Amino acids: CASSLGKRTGHLFF. The chain recombines TRBV5-1 with TRBJ2-1; 7 bases line up with TRBD1. V lost 0 bases and J lost 15; bases outside the gene matches: 12. CDR3 length: 14 residues. Germline CDR1 is SGHRS and CDR2 is YFSETQ.

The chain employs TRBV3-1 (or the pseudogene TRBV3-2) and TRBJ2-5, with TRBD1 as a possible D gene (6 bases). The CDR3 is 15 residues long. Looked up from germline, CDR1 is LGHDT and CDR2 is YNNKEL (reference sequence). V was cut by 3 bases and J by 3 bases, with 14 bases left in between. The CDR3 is CASSHIRGGEETQYF. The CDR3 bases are TGTGCCAGCAGCCATATCAGGGGTGGGGAAGAGACCCAGTACTTC.

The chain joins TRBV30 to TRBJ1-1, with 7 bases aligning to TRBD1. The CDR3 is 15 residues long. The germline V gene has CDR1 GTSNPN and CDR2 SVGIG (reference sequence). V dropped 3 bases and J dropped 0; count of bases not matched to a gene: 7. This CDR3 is CAWSVPDRLNTEAFF. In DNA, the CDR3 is TGTGCCTGGAGCGTCCCGGACAGGTTGAACACTGAAGCTTTCTTT.

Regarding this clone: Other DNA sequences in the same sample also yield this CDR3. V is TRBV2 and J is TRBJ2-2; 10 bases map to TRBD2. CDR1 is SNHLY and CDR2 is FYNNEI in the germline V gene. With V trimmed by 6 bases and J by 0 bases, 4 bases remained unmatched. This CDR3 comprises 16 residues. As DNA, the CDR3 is TGTGCCAGCAGGGTAGCGGGGGGCCCGAACACCGGGGAGCTGTTTTTT. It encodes CASRVAGGPNTGELFF.

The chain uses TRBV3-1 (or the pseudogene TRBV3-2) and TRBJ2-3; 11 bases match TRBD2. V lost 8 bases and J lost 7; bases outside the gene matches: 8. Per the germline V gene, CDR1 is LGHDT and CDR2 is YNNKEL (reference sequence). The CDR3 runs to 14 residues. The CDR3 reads CASGLAGGLNTQYF. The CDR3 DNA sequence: TGTGCCAGCGGGCTAGCGGGGGGCCTCAATACGCAGTATTTT.